This T cell receptor beta chain was recorded in a study of blood T cell repertoires in COVID-19. Turning to the study itself: The study drew acute and convalescent COVID-19 samples from the United States, Italy and Spain.

Generated by immunoSEQ multiplex PCR, the TCRdb table keeps only in-frame clones and is missing some. Among some 140,000 clones listed, roughly 83% were seen once. Those enrolled in Seattle joined during active infection and were followed longitudinally afterward. This clonotype was sampled from a woman in her sixties or seventies with COVID-19, enrolled during active disease. The sequencing input was peripheral blood.

The chain's CDR3 is CSVTGLNEQFF. The CDR3 region has the DNA TGCAGCGTTACAGGGTTGAATGAGCAGTTCTTC. V and J are TRBV29-1 and TRBJ2-1; TRBD1 might be the D (6 bases). The CDR3 runs 11 residues. Between the trimmed V and J ends, which lost 5 bases and 7 bases, there was a span of 9 bases. Per the germline V gene, CDR1 is SQVTM and CDR2 is ANQGSEA.